The present T cell receptor (beta chain) was sequenced within a study of cytomegalovirus exposure and HLA in healthy donors. Study in general: Earlier work reported 117 million unique TCR beta sequences from about 180 million T cells. Whole-study findings and limits: When presence/absence was analysed, sequencing depth was taken to be roughly uniform across donors. In a later analysis, DRB1 alleles had the most associated TCRs; HLA-C alleles the fewest.

In the PCR, 60 Vbeta and 13 Jbeta primers were used. Here immunoSEQ multiplex PCR was the method, and the copy in TCRdb shows in-frame clones only, minus some. Altogether hundreds of thousands of clones are present, 70% to 80% being singletons, with the ten largest covering 3% to 4.5%. At the time of sampling, donors were nominally healthy, though unrecorded immune exposures were likely. The CDR3 extends over 16 amino acids. Germline V lookup: CDR1 SGHRS, CDR2 YFSETQ. Trimming cost V 0 bases and J 2 bases, with 15 bases left between them. With respect to this clone: Antigen unknown. Other DNA sequences in this specimen translate into the identical CDR3.

Sequences were obtained from PBMCs. The gene calls are TRBV5-1 and TRBJ2-7; D uncertain. This TCR was sampled from a male donor in good health and CMV-seronegative. As DNA, the CDR3 is TGCGCCAGCAGCTTGGCCACGCTACCTTCTACCTACGAGCAGTACTTC. This encodes CASSLATLPSTYEQYF.